This TCR beta chain was retrieved from a study of T cells in Graves' hyperthyroidism and ophthalmopathy. Study-level points and caveats: Most thyroid clonotypes that were expanded above 0.001 also turned up in blood.

An absence of ophthalmopathy progression within 18 months meant stable Graves' hyperthyroidism. Patients between 18 and 65 years old had hyperthyroidism, newly diagnosed and lasting under 2 months. The PBMCs had their origin in less than 13 ml of fresh peripheral blood. This clonotype was counted ten times or more. Its antigen remains unknown. RNA transcripts yielded amplified TCR beta CDR3 regions. The HTBI primer set was used in a first-round RT-PCR of the TCR CDR3. One entry per CDR3 protein, called by TCRdb with MiXCR from the multiplex PCR reads. Among approximately 380,000 distinct CDR3 sequences, about 20% were seen once, and the ten largest hold around 3.6%. Trimming left V 0 bases short and J 4 bases short, with 7 bases between. Germline V gene lookup returns CDR1 SGDLS and CDR2 YYNGEE. The CDR3 consists of 13 residues.

The sample comprised blood. The sequence was collected from a woman aged 18-35 years with Graves' hyperthyroidism. This sequence joins TRBV9 and TRBJ1-1, with D unclear. For the CDR3, the DNA is TGTGCCAGCAGCGTAGGGGTTGTCACTGAAGCTTTCTTT. It yields the protein CASSVGVVTEAFF.